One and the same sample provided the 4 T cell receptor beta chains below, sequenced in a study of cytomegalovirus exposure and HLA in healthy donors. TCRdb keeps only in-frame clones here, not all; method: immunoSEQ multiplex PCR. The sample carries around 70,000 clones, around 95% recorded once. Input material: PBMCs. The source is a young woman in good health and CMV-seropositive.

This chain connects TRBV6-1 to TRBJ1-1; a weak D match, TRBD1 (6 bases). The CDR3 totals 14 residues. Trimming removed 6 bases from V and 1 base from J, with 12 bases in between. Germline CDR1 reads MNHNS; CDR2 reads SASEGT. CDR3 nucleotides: TGTGCCAGCAGGGAAAAAGGGGGGAACACTGAAGCTTTCTTT. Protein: CASREKGGNTEAFF.

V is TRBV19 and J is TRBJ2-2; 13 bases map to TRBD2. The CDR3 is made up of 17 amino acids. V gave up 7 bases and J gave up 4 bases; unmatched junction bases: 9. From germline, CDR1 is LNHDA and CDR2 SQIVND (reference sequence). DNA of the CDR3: TGTGCCAGTAAGGCGACTAGCGGGAGGCGGATCACCGGGGAGCTGTTTTTT. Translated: CASKATSGRRITGELFF. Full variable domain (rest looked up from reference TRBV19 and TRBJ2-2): DGGITQSPKYLFRKEGQNVTLSCEQNLNHDAMYWYRQDPGQGLRLIYYSQIVNDFQKGDIAEGYSVSREKKESFPLTVTSAQKNPTAFYLCASKATSGRRITGELFFGEGSRLTVL.

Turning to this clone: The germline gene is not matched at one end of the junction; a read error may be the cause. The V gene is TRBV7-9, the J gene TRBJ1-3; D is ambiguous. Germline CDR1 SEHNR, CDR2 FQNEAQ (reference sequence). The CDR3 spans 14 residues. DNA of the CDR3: TGTGCCAGCAGCCTCTACCCCGGGGAGCAGTCAGTCTGCTTT. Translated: CASSLYPGEQSVCF.

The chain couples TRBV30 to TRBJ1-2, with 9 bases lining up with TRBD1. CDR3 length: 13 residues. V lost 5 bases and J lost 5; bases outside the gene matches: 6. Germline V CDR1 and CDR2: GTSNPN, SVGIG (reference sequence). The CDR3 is CAWGGTGSYGYTF. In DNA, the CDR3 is TGTGCCTGGGGCGGGACAGGGTCTTATGGCTACACCTTC.